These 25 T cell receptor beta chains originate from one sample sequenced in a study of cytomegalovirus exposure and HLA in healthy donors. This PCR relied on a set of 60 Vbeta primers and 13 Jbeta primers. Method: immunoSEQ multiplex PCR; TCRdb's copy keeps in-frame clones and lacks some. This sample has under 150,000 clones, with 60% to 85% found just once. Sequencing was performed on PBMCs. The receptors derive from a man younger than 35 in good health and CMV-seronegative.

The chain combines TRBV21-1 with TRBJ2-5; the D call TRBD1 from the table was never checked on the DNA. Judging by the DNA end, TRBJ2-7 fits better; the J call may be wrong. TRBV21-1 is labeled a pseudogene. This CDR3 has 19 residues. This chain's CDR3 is CASTVPGVGETSSSYEQYF. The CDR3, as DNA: TGTGCCAGCACCGTCCCAGGGGTAGGGGAAACTTCATCCTCTTACGAGCAGTACTTC.

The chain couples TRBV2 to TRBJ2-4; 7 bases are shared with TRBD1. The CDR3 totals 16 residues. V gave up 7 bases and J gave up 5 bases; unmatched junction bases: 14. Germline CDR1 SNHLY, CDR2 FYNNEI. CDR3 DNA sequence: TGTGCCAGCACCCAAACCATCCGGGACAGAGAAAACATTCAGTACTTC. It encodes CASTQTIRDRENIQYF.

CDR3 DNA: TGTGCCAGCTCAGGACAGGGAGTCTACGAGCAGTACTTC. As protein: CASSGQGVYEQYF. The gene calls are TRBV21-1 and TRBJ2-7; the D call in the table, TRBD1, was not verified against the DNA. TRBV21-1 is tagged as a pseudogene. The CDR3 length is 13 residues.

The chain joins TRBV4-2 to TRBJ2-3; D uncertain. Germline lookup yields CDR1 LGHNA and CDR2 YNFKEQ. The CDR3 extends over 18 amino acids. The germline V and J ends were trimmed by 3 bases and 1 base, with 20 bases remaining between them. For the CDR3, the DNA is TGTGCCAGCAGCCAGCGGCACTCCGAACTTGTCGGCACAGATACGCAGTATTTT. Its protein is CASSQRHSELVGTDTQYF.

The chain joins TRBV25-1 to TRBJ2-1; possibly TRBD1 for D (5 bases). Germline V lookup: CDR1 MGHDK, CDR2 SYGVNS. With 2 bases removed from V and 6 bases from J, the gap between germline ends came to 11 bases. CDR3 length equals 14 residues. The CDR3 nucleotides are TGTGCCAGCAGTGAAGGAGCAGGGTTCAATGAGCAGTTCTTC. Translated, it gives CASSEGAGFNEQFF.

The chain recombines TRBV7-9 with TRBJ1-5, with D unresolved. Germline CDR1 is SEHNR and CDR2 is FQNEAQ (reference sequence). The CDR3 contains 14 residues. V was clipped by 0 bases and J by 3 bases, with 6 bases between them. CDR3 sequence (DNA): TGTGCCAGCAGCTTAGCGTCTTACAATCAGCCCCAGCATTTT. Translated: CASSLASYNQPQHF. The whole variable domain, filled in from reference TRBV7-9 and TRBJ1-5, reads DTGVSQNPRHKITKRGQNVTFRCDPISEHNRLYWYRQTLGQGPEFLTYFQNEAQLEKSRLLSDRFSAERPKGSFSTLEIQRTEQGDSAMYLCASSLASYNQPQHFGDGTRLSIL.

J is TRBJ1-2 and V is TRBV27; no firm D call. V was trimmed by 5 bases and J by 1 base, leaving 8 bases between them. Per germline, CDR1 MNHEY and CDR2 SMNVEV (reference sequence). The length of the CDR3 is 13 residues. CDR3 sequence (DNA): TGTGCCAGCAGTCTCAACTATAACTATGGCTACACCTTC. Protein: CASSLNYNYGYTF.

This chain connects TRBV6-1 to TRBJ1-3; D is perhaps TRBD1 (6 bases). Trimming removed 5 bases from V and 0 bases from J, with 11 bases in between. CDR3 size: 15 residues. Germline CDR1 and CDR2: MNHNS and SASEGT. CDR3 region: CASSTGRFSGNTIYF. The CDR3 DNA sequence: TGTGCCAGCAGTACAGGGAGATTCTCTGGAAACACCATATATTTT.

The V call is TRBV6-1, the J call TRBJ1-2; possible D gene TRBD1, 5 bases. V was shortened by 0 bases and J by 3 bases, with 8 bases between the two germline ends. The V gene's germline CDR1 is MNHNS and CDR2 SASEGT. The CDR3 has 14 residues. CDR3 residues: CASSEAPGYYGYTF. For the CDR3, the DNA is TGTGCCAGCAGTGAAGCGCCAGGGTACTATGGCTACACCTTC.

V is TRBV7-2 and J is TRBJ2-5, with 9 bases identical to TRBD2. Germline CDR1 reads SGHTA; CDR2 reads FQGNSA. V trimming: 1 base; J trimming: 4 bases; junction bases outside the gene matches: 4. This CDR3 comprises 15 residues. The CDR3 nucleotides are TGTGCCAGCAGCTTAGTAGGACTAGCGAGAGAGACCCAGTACTTC. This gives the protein CASSLVGLARETQYF.

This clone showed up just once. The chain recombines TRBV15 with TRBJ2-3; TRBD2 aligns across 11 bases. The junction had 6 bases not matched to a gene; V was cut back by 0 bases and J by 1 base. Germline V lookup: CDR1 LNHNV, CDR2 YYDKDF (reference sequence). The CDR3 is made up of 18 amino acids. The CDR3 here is CATSRDTGTSGRTDTQYF. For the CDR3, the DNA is TGTGCCACCAGCAGAGACACCGGGACTAGCGGCCGCACAGATACGCAGTATTTT. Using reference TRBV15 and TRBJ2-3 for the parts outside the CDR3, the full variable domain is DAMVIQNPRYQVTQFGKPVTLSCSQTLNHNVMYWYQQKSSQAPKLLFHYYDKDFNNEADTPDNFQSRRPNTSFCFLDIRSPGLGDTAMYLCATSRDTGTSGRTDTQYFGPGTRLTVL.

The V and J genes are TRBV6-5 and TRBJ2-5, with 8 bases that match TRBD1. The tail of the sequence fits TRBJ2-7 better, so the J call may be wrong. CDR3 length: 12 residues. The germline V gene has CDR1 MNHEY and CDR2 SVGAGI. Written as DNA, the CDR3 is TGTGCCAGTAGAGACAGGGGAGACGAGCAGTACTTC. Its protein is CASRDRGDEQYF.

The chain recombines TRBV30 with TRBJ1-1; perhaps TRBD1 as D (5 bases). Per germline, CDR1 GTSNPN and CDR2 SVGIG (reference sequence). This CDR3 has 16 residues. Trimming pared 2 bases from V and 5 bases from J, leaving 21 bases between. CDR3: CAWSFRVTGKKTEAFF. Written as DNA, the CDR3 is TGTGCCTGGAGTTTTCGGGTTACAGGTAAGAAGACTGAAGCTTTCTTT.

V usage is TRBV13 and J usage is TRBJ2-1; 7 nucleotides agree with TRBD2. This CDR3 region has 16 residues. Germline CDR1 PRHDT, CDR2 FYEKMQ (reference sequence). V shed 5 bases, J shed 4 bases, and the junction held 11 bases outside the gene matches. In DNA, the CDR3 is TGTGCCAGCAGCCTCGGGGGAGGGTCCCTTTACAATGAGCAGTTCTTC. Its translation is CASSLGGGSLYNEQFF. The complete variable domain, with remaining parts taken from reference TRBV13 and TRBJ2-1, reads AAGVIQSPRHLIKEKRETATLKCYPIPRHDTVYWYQQGPGQDPQFLISFYEKMQSDKGSIPDRFSAQQFSDYHSELNMSSLELGDSALYFCASSLGGGSLYNEQFFGPGTRLTVL.

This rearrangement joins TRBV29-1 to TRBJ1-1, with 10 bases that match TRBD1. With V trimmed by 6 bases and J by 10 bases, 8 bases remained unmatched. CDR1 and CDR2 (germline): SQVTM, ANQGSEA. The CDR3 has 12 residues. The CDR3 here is CSVAGTGETAFF. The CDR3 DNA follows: TGCAGCGTGGCCGGGACAGGGGAGACAGCTTTCTTT. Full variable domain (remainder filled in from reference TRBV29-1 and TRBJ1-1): SAVISQKPSRDICQRGTSLTIQCQVDSQVTMMFWYRQQPGQSLTLIATANQGSEATYESGFVIDKFPISRPNLTFSTLTVSNMSPEDSSIYLCSVAGTGETAFFGQGTRLTVV.

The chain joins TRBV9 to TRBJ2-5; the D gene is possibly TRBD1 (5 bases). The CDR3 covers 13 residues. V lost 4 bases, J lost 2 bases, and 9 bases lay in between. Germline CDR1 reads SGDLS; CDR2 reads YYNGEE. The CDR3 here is CASSPRQQETQYF. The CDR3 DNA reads TGTGCCAGCAGCCCCCGACAGCAAGAGACCCAGTACTTC.

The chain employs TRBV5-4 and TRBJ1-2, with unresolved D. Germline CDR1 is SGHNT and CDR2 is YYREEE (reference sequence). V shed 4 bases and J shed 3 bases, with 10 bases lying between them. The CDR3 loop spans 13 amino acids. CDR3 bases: TGTGCCAGCAGCCGCCGGGGAGACTATGGCTACACCTTC. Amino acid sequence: CASSRRGDYGYTF.

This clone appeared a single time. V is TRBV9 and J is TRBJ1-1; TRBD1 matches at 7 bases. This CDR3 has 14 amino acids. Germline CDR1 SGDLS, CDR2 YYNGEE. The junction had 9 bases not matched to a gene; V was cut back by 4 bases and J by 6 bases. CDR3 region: CASSMGQLEPEAFF. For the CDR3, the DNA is TGTGCCAGCAGCATGGGACAGCTAGAACCTGAAGCTTTCTTT.

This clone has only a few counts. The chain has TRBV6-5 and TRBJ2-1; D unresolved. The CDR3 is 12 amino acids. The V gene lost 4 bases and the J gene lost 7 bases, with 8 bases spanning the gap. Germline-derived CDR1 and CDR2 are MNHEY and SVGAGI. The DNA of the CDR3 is TGTGCCAGCAGTTCCAGGTTTAATGAGCAGTTCTTC. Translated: CASSSRFNEQFF.

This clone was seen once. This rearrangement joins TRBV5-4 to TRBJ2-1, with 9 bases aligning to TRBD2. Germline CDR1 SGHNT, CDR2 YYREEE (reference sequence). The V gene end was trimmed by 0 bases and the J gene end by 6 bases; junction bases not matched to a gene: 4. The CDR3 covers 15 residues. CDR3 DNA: TGTGCCAGCAGCTTGGCGCGGGGGGGCCGCAATGAGCAGTTCTTC. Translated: CASSLARGGRNEQFF.

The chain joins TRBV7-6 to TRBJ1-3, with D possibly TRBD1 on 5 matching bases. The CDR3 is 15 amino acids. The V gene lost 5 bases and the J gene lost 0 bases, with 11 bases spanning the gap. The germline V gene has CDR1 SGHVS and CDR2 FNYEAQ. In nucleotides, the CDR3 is TGTGCCAGCAGCCAAGGGGAACACTCTGGAAACACCATATATTTT. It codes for CASSQGEHSGNTIYF.

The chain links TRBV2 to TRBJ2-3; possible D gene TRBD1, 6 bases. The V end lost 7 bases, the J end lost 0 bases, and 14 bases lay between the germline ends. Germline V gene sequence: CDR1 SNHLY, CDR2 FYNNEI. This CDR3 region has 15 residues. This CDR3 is CASKQDSTSTDTQYF. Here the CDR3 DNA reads TGTGCCAGCAAACAGGACAGTACTAGCACAGATACGCAGTATTTT.

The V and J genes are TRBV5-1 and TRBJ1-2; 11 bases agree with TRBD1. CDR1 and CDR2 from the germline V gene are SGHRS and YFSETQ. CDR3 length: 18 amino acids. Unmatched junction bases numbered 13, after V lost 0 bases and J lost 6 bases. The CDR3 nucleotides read TGCGCCAGCAGCTTGGGGGATAAAGCCTGGACAGGGGGCGATGGCTACACCTTC. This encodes CASSLGDKAWTGGDGYTF.

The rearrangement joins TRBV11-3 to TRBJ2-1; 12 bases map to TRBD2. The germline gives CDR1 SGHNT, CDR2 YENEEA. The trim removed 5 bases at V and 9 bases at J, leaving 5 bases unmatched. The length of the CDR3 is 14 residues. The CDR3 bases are TGTGCCAGCAGCCGGACTAGCGGGGCCACTGAGCAGTTCTTC. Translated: CASSRTSGATEQFF.

The CDR3 sequence is CASRQGGRNTIYF. DNA for the CDR3: TGCGCCAGCAGGCAGGGAGGAAGAAACACCATATATTTT. The chain combines TRBV5-1 with TRBJ1-3, with D possibly TRBD1 on 5 matching bases. The CDR3 runs to 13 residues. V lost 5 bases, J lost 5 bases, and 11 bases lay in between. Germline V gene data show CDR1 as SGHRS and CDR2 as YFSETQ.